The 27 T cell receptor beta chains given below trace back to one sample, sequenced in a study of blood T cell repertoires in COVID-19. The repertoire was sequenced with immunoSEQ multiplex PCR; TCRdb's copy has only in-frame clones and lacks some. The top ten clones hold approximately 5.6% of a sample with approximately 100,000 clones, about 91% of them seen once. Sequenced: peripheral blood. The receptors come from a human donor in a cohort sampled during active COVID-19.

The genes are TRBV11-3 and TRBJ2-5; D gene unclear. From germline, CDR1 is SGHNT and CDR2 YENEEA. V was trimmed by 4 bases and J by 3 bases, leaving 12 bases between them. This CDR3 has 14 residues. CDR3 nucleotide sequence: TGTGCCAGCAGCTCCGGCGCGGATAAAGAGACCCAGTACTTC. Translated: CASSSGADKETQYF.

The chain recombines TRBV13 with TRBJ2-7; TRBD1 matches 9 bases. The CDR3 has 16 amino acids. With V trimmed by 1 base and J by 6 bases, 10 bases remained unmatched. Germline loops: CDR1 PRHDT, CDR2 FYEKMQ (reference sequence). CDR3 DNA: TGTGCCAGCAGCTTAGTGGTCGGGACAGGGCTCGGCGAGCAGTACTTC. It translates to CASSLVVGTGLGEQYF.

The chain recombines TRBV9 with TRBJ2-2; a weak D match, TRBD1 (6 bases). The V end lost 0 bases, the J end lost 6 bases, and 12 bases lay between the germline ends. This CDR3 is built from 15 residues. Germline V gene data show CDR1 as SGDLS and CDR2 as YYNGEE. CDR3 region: CASSVAPRGAGELFF. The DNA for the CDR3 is TGTGCCAGCAGCGTAGCCCCCAGGGGTGCCGGGGAGCTGTTTTTT.

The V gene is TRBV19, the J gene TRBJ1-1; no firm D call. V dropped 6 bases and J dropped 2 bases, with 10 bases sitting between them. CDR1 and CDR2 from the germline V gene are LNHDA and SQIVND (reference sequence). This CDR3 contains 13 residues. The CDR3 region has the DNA TGTGCCAGTAGCTGGAGCCCCAACACTGAAGCTTTCTTT. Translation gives CASSWSPNTEAFF.

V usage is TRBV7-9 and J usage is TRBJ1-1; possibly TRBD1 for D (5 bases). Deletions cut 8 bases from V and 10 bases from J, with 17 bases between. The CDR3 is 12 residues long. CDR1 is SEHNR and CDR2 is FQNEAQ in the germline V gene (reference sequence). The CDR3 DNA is TGTGCCAGCGGGACGGTGGGGGGAAGAGCTTTCTTT. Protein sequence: CASGTVGGRAFF.

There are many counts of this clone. In DNA, the CDR3 is TGTGCCAGCAGTTTTGCGCGGGAGGGCTATTACGAGCAGTACTTC. It yields the protein CASSFAREGYYEQYF. The chain joins TRBV27 to TRBJ2-7; 9 nucleotides match TRBD2. V shed 3 bases, J shed 4 bases, and the junction held 7 bases outside the gene matches. The CDR3 loop spans 15 amino acids. Per germline, CDR1 MNHEY and CDR2 SMNVEV (reference sequence).

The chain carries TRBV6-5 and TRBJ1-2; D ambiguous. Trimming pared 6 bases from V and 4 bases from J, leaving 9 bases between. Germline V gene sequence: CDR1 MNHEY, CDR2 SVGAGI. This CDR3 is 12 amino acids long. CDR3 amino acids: CASSRSSYGYTF. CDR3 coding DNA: TGTGCCAGCAGCCGTAGCTCCTATGGCTACACCTTC.

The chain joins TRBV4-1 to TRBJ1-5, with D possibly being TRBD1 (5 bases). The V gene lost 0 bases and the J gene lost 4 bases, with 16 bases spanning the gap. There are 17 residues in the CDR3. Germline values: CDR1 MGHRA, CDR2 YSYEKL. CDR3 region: CASSQESGGSLNQPQHF. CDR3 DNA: TGCGCCAGCAGCCAAGAGTCCGGGGGGTCTTTAAATCAGCCCCAGCATTTT.

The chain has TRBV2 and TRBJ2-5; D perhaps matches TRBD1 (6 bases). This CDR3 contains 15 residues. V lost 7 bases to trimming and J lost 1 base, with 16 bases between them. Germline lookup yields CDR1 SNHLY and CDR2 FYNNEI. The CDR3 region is CASTRDNGLQETQYF. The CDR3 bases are TGTGCCAGCACCCGGGACAACGGCCTCCAAGAGACCCAGTACTTC.

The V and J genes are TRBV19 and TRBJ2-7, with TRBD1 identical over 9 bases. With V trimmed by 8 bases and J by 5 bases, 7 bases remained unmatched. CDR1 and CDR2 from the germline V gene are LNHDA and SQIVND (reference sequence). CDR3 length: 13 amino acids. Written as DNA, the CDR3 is TGTGCCAGTTCACAGGGGGCGATCGACGAGCAGTACTTC. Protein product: CASSQGAIDEQYF.

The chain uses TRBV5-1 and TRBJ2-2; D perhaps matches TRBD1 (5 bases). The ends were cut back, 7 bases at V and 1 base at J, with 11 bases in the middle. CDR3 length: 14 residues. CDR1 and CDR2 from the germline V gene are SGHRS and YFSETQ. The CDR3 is CASSLGVNTGELFF. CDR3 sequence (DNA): TGCGCCAGCTCCCTAGGGGTGAACACCGGGGAGCTGTTTTTT.

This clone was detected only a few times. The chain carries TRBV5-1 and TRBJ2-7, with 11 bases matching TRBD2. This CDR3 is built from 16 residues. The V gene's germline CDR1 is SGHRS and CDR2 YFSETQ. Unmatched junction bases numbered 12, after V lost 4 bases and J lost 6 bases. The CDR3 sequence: CASSRTIAGGLIEQYF. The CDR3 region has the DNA TGCGCCAGCAGCCGAACAATAGCGGGGGGGCTCATCGAGCAGTACTTC. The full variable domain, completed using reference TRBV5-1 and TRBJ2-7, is KAGVTQTPRYLIKTRGQQVTLSCSPISGHRSVSWYQQTPGQGLQFLFEYFSETQRNKGNFPGRFSGRQFSNSRSEMNVSTLELGDSALYLCASSRTIAGGLIEQYFGPGTRLTVT.

CDR3 loop: CASSLTPTGEAFF. The CDR3 coding sequence is TGTGCCAGCAGTTTAACACCTACGGGGGAAGCTTTCTTT. This sequence joins TRBV27 and TRBJ1-1; D unclear. This CDR3 is built from 13 residues. Germline V gives CDR1 MNHEY, CDR2 SMNVEV (reference sequence). V lost 2 bases and J lost 8, with 12 bases in between.

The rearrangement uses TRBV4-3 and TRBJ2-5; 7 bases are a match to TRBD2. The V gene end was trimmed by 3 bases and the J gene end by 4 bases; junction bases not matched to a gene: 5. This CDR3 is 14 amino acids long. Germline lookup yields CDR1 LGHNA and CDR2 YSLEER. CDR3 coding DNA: TGCGCCAGCAGCCAGGGACTACCTGCAGAGACCCAGTACTTC. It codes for CASSQGLPAETQYF.

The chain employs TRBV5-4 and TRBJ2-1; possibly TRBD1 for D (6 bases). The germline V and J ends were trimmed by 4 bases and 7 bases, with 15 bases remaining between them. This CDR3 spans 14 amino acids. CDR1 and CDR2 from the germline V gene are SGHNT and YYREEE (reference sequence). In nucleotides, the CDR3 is TGTGCCAGCAGCCAGCAGGGGATCTTAAATGAGCAGTTCTTC. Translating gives CASSQQGILNEQFF.

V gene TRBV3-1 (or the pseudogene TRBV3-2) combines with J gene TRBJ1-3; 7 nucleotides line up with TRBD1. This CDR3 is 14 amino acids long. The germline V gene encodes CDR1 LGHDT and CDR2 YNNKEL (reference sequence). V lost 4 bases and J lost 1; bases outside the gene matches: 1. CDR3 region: CASSRQGSGNTIYF. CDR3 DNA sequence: TGTGCCAGCAGCCGACAGGGTTCTGGAAACACCATATATTTT.

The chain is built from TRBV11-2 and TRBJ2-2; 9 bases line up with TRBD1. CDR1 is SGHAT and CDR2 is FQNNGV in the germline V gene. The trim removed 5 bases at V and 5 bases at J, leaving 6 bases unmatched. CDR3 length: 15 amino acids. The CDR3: CASSPNRGLTGELFF. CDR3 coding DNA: TGTGCCAGCAGCCCAAACAGGGGGCTGACCGGGGAGCTGTTTTTT.

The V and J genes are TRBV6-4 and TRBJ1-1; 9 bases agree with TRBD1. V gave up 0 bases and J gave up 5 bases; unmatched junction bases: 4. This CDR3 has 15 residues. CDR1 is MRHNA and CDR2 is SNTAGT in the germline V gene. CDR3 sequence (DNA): TGTGCCAGCAGTGACTCGTACAGGGGGCGTACTGAAGCTTTCTTT. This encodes CASSDSYRGRTEAFF.

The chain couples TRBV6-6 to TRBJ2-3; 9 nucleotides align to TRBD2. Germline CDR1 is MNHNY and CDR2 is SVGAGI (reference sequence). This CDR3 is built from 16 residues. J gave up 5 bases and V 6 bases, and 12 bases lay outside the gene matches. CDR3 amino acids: CASSRQGGGARDTQYF. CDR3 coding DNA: TGTGCCAGCAGCCGGCAGGGCGGGGGGGCCAGAGATACGCAGTATTTT.

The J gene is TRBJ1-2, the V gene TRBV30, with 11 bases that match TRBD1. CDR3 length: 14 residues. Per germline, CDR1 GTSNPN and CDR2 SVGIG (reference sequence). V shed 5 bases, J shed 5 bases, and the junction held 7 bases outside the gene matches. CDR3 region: CAWDRDRGLYGYTF. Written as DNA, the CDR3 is TGTGCCTGGGACCGGGACAGGGGGTTATATGGCTACACCTTC.

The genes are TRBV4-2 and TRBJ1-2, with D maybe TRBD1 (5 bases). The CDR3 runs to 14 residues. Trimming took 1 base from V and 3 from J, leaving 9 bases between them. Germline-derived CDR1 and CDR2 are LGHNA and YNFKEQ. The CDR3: CASSQGDSYYGYTF. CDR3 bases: TGTGCCAGCAGCCAAGGCGACAGCTACTATGGCTACACCTTC.

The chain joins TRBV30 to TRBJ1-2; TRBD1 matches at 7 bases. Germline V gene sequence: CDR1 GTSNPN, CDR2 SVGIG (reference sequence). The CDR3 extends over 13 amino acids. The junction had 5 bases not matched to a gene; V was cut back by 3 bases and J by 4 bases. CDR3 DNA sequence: TGTGCCTGGAGATTGACAGGGAGCTATGGCTACACCTTC. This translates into CAWRLTGSYGYTF.

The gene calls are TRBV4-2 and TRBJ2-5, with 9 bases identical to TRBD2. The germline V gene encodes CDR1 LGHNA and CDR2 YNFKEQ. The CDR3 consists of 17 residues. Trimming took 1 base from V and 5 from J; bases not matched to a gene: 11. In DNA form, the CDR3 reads TGTGCCAGCAGCCAAGGCTCCGGTAGCGGGAGAGGGGAGACCCAGTACTTC. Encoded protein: CASSQGSGSGRGETQYF.

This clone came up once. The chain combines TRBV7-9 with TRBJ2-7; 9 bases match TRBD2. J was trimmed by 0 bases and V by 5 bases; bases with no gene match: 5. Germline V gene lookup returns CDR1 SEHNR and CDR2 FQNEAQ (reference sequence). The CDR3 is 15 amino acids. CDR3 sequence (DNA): TGTGCCAGCAGCCCCAGCGGGGGGTTCTCCTACGAGCAGTACTTC. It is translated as CASSPSGGFSYEQYF.

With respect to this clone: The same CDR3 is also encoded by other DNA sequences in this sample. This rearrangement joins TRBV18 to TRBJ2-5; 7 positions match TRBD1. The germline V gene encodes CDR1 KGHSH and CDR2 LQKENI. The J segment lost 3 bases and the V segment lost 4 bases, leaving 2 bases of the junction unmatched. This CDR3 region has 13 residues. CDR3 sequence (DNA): TGTGCCAGCTCACATGGGACAGAAGAGACCCAGTACTTC. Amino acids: CASSHGTEETQYF.

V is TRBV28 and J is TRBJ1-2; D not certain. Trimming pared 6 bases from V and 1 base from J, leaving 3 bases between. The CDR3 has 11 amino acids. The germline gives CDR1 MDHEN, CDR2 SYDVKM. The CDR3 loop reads CASSRNYGYTF. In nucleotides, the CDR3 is TGTGCCAGCAGCCGTAACTATGGCTACACCTTC.

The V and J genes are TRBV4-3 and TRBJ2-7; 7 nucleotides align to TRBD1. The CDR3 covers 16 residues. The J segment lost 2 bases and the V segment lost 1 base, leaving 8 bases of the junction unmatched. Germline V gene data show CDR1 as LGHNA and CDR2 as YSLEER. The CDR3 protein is CASSQALDRETYEQYF. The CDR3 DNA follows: TGCGCCAGCAGCCAAGCTTTAGACAGGGAAACCTACGAGCAGTACTTC.